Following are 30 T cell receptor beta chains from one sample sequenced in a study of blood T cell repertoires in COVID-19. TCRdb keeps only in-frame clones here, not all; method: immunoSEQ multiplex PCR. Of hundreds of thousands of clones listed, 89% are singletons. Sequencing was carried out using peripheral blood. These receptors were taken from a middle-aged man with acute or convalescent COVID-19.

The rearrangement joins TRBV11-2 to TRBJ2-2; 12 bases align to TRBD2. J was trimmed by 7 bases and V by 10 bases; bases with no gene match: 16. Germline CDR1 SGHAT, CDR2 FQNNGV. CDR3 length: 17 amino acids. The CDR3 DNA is TGTGCCACCTCCTCCCCCACGACTAGCGGGAGCTACGGGGAGCTGTTTTTT. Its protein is CATSSPTTSGSYGELFF.

DNA of the CDR3: TGCAGCGTTTCCGAACCCACCCGGGAAGCTTTCTTT. It specifies CSVSEPTREAFF. V and J are TRBV29-1 and TRBJ1-1; D gene unclear. V dropped 5 bases and J dropped 8 bases, with 15 bases sitting between them. Germline CDR1 and CDR2: SQVTM and ANQGSEA. This CDR3 spans 12 amino acids.

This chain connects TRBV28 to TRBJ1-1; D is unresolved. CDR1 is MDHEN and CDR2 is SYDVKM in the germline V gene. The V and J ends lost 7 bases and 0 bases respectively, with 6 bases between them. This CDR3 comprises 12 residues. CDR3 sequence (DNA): TGTGCCAGCAAAATAGTGAACACTGAAGCTTTCTTT. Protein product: CASKIVNTEAFF.

In DNA form, the CDR3 reads TGCGCCAGCAGCTTTTACAGGGATTATTTTCCGACTGAAGCTTTCTTT. As protein: CASSFYRDYFPTEAFF. The rearrangement uses TRBV5-1 and TRBJ1-1; D is possibly TRBD1 (6 bases). CDR3 length: 16 amino acids. Trimming took 2 bases from V and 5 from J, leaving 19 bases between them. Germline V gene lookup returns CDR1 SGHRS and CDR2 YFSETQ. Together with reference TRBV5-1 and TRBJ1-1, the CDR3 gives the full variable domain: KAGVTQTPRYLIKTRGQQVTLSCSPISGHRSVSWYQQTPGQGLQFLFEYFSETQRNKGNFPGRFSGRQFSNSRSEMNVSTLELGDSALYLCASSFYRDYFPTEAFFGQGTRLTVV.

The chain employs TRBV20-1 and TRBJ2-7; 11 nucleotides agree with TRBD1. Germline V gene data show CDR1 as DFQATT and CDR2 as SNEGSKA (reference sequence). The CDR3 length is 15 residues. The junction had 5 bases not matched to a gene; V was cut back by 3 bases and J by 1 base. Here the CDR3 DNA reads TGCAGTGCTAGTGAGGACAGGGGGCGTTCCTACGAGCAGTACTTC. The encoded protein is CSASEDRGRSYEQYF.

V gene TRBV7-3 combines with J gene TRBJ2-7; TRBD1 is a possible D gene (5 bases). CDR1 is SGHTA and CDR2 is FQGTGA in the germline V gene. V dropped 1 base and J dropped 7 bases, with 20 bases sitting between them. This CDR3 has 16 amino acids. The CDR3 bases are TGTGCCAGCAGCTTAAACTCTTTCAGGGTATCGTGGGAGCAGTACTTC. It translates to CASSLNSFRVSWEQYF.

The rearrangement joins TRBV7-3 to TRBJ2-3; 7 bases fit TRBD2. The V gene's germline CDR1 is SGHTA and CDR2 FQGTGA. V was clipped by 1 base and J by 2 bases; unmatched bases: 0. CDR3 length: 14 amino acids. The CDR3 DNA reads TGTGCCAGCAGCTTAAGACTAGCCACAGATACGCAGTATTTT. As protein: CASSLRLATDTQYF. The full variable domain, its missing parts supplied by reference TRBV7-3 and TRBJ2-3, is GAGVSQTPSNKVTEKGKYVELRCDPISGHTALYWYRQSLGQGPEFLIYFQGTGAADDSGLPNDRFFAVRPEGSVSTLKIQRTERGDSAVYLCASSLRLATDTQYFGPGTRLTVL.

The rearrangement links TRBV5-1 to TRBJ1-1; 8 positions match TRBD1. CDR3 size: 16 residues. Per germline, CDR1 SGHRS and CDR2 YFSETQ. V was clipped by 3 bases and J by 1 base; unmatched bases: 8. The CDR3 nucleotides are TGCGCCAGCAGCTCGCAGCCGGGACAGGAGAACACTGAAGCTTTCTTT. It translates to CASSSQPGQENTEAFF. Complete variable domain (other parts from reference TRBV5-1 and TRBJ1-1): KAGVTQTPRYLIKTRGQQVTLSCSPISGHRSVSWYQQTPGQGLQFLFEYFSETQRNKGNFPGRFSGRQFSNSRSEMNVSTLELGDSALYLCASSSQPGQENTEAFFGQGTRLTVV.

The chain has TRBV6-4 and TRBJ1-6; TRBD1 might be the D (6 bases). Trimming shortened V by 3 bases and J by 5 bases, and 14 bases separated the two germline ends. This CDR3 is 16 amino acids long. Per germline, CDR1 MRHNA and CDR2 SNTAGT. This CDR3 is CASSENTGTNNSPLHF. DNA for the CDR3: TGTGCCAGCAGTGAAAATACAGGGACGAATAATTCACCCCTCCACTTT.

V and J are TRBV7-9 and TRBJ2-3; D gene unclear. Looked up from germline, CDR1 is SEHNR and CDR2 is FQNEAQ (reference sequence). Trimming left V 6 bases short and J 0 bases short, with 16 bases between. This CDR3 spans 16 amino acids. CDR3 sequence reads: CASRGQIFTSTDTQYF. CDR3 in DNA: TGTGCCAGCAGGGGCCAGATTTTTACTAGCACAGATACGCAGTATTTT.

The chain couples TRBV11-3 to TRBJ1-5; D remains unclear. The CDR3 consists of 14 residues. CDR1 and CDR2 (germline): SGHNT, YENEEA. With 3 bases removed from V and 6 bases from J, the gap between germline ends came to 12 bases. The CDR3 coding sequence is TGTGCCAGCAGCTTGTGGTCTCGCAGTCAGCCCCAGCATTTT. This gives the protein CASSLWSRSQPQHF.

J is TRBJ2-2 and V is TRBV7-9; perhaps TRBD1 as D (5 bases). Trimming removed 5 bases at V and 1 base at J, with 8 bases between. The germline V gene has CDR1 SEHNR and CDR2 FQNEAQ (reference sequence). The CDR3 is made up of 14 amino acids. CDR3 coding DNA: TGTGCCAGCAGCCCAGGGTTGAACACCGGGGAGCTGTTTTTT. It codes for CASSPGLNTGELFF.

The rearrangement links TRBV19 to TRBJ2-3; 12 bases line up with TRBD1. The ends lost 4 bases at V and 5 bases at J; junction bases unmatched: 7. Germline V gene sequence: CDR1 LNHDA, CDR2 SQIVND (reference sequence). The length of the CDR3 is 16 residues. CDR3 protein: CASSTGTGGSEDTQYF. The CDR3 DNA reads TGTGCCAGTAGTACGGGGACAGGGGGCTCGGAAGATACGCAGTATTTT.

CDR3 DNA sequence: TGTGCCAGCAGCCCAGGGACAGCCAACTCTGGAAACACCATATATTTT. Translating gives CASSPGTANSGNTIYF. The chain joins TRBV11-3 to TRBJ1-3, with 7 nucleotides matching TRBD1. Germline assignment: CDR1 SGHNT and CDR2 YENEEA. Trimming cost V 5 bases and J 0 bases; bases outside gene matches: 7. The CDR3 is made up of 16 amino acids.

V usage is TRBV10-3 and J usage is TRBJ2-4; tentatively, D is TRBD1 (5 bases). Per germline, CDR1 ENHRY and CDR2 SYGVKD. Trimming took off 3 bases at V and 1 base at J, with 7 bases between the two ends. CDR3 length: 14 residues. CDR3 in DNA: TGTGCCATCAGTGACAGGGTGGCCAAAAACATTCAGTACTTC. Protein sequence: CAISDRVAKNIQYF.

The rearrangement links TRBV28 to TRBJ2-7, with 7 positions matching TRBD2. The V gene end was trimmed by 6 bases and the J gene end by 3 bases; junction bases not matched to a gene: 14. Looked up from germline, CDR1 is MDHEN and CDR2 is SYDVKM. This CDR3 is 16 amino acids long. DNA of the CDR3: TGTGCCAGCAGATGGGGCGGGGGTAGGTTTAGCTACGAGCAGTACTTC. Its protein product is CASRWGGGRFSYEQYF.

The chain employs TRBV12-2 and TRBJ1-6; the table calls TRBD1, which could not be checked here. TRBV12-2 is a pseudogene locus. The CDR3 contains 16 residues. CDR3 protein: CASRLRQPWDNSPLHF. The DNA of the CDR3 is TGTGCAAGTCGCCTCAGACAGCCATGGGATAATTCACCCCTCCACTTT.

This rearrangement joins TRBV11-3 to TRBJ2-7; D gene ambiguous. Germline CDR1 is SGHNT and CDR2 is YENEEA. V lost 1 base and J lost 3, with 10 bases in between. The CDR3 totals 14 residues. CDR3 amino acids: CASSLGGEVYEQYF. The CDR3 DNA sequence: TGTGCCAGCAGCTTAGGAGGAGAAGTCTACGAGCAGTACTTC.

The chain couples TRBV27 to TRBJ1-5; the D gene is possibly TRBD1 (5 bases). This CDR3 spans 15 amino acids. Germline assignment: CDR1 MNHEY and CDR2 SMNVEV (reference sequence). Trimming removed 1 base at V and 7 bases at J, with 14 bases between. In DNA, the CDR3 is TGTGCCAGCAGTTTATATCGAGGGGAGGGACAGCCCCAGCATTTT. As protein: CASSLYRGEGQPQHF.

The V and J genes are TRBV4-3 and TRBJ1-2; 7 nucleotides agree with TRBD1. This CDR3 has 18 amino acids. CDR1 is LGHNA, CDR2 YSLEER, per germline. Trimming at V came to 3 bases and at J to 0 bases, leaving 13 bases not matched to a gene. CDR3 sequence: CASSQNSRDSYPNYGYTF. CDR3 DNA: TGCGCCAGCAGCCAGAATTCCCGGGACAGCTATCCTAACTATGGCTACACCTTC.

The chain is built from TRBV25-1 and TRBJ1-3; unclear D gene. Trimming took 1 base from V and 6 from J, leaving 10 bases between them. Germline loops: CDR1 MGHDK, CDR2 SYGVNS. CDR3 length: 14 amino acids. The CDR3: CASSEFGVTNTIYF. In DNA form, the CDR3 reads TGTGCCAGCAGTGAATTCGGAGTGACAAACACCATATATTTT.

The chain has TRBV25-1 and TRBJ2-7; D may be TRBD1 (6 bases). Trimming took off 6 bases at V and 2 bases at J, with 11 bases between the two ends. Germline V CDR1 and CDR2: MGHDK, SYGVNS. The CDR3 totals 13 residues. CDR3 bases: TGTGCCAGCAGCCCCGGACAGCCCTACGAGCAGTACTTC. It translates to CASSPGQPYEQYF.

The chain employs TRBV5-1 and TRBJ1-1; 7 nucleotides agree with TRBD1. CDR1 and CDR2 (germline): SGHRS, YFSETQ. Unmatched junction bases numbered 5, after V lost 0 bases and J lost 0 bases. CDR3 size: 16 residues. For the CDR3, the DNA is TGCGCCAGCAGCTTGGGGACAGGACTCATGAACACTGAAGCTTTCTTT. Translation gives CASSLGTGLMNTEAFF.

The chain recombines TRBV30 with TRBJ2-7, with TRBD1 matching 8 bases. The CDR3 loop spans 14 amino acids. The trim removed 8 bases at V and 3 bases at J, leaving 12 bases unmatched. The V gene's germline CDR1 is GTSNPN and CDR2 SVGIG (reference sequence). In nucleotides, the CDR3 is TGTGCCGGATTATCATGGACAGGGAACTACGAGCAGTACTTC. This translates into CAGLSWTGNYEQYF.

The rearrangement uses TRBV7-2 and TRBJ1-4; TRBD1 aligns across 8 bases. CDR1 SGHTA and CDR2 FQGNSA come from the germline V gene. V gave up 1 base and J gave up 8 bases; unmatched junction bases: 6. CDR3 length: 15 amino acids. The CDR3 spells CASSLEWTGTEKLFF. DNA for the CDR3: TGTGCCAGCAGCTTAGAATGGACAGGGACAGAAAAACTGTTTTTT. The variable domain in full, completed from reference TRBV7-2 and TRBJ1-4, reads GAGVSQSPSNKVTEKGKDVELRCDPISGHTALYWYRQSLGQGLEFLIYFQGNSAPDKSGLPSDRFSAERTGGSVSTLTIQRTQQEDSAVYLCASSLEWTGTEKLFFGSGTQLSVL.

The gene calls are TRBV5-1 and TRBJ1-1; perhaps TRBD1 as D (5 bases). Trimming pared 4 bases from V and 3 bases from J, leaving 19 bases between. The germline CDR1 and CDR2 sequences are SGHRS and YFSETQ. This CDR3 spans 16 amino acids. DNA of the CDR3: TGCGCCAGCAGCACCTATGGCCGGGGGGGATACACTGAAGCTTTCTTT. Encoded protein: CASSTYGRGGYTEAFF.

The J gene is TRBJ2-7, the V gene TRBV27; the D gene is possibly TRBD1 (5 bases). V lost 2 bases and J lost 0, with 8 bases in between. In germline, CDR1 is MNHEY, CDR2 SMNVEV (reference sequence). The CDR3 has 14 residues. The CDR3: CASSLRQSSYEQYF. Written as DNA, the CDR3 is TGTGCCAGCAGTTTAAGACAGAGCTCCTACGAGCAGTACTTC.

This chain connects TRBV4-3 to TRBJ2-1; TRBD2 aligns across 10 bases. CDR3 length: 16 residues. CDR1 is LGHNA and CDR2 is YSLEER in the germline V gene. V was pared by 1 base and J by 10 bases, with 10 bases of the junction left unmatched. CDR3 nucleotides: TGCGCCAGCAGCCAAGCAGCGGGGGGGCCTATATGGGAGCAGTTCTTC. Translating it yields CASSQAAGGPIWEQFF.

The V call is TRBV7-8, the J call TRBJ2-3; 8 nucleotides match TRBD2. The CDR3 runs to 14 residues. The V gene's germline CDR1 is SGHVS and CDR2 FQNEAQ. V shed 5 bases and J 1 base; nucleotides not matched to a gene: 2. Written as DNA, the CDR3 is TGTGCCAGCAGCCAGGGACTAGGCACAGATACGCAGTATTTT. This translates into CASSQGLGTDTQYF.

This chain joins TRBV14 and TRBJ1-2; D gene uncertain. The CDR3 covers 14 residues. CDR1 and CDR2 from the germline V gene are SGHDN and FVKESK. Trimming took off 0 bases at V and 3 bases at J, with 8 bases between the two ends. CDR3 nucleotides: TGTGCCAGCAGCCAAGATGTAGCGGACTATGGCTACACCTTC. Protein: CASSQDVADYGYTF. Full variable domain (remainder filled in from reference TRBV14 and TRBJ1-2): EAGVTQFPSHSVIEKGQTVTLRCDPISGHDNLYWYRRVMGKEIKFLLHFVKESKQDESGMPNNRFLAERTGGTYSTLKVQPAELEDSGVYFCASSQDVADYGYTFGSGTRLTVV.